Listed below are T cell receptor beta chains from one sample, sequenced in a study of CD8+ T cells in alopecia areata. Some clones are missing from TCRdb's copy, which holds only in-frame ones; the method was immunoSEQ multiplex PCR. Of approximately 24,000 clones listed, roughly 50% are singletons. Sequencing was done on a sample of NKG2D-high CD8+ T cells sorted from blood. Every receptor here comes from a human donor with alopecia areata. The CDR3 runs from the conserved cysteine through the conserved F or W. Each record gives: V gene, D gene, clone size, J gene, CDR3 DNA, CDR3 protein. A D gene is named only where the DNA matches it firmly. Size is stated for part of the rows, as once, few or many counts, or as a class when the clone is expanded.

v_call: TRBV30
d_call: -
clone_size: -
j_call: TRBJ1-2
cdr3_nt: TGTGCCTGGAGTGTACTAAACTATGGCTACACCTTC
cdr3_aa: CAWSVLNYGYTF

v_call: TRBV19
d_call: TRBD2
clone_size: once
j_call: TRBJ2-1
cdr3_nt: TGTGCCAGTAGTATGAGCGGGAGGGCCAACAATGAGCAGTTCTTC
cdr3_aa: CASSMSGRANNEQFF

v_call: TRBV19
d_call: TRBD1
clone_size: many
j_call: TRBJ1-1
cdr3_nt: TGTGCCAGTAGTATAGACGAAGACAGGGGGCCCACTGAAGCTTTCTTT
cdr3_aa: CASSIDEDRGPTEAFF

v_call: TRBV27
d_call: -
clone_size: -
j_call: TRBJ1-1
cdr3_nt: TGTGCCAGCAGTCTGTCTTGGGGGAACACTGAAGCTTTCTTT
cdr3_aa: CASSLSWGNTEAFF

v_call: TRBV7-8
d_call: TRBD2
clone_size: -
j_call: TRBJ2-3
cdr3_nt: TGTGCCAGCAGCTTAGATCCTAGCGGGACAGATACGCAGTATTTT
cdr3_aa: CASSLDPSGTDTQYF

v_call: TRBV27
d_call: -
clone_size: -
j_call: TRBJ2-3
cdr3_nt: TGTGCCAGCAGTCCCCCATCCGGGACTGGCACAGATACGCAGTATTTT
cdr3_aa: CASSPPSGTGTDTQYF

v_call: TRBV7-6
d_call: -
clone_size: -
j_call: TRBJ2-7
cdr3_nt: TGTGCCAGCAGCTTTGGGAGCTCCTACGAGCAGTACTTC
cdr3_aa: CASSFGSSYEQYF

v_call: TRBV2
d_call: -
clone_size: -
j_call: TRBJ2-7
cdr3_nt: TGTGCCAGCAGTGAAACCCCAGGCTACGAGCAGTACTTC
cdr3_aa: CASSETPGYEQYF

v_call: TRBV13
d_call: -
clone_size: few
j_call: TRBJ2-1
cdr3_nt: TGTGCCAGCGAGCGGTCCACAGGCGACAATGAGCAGTTCTTC
cdr3_aa: CASERSTGDNEQFF

v_call: TRBV5-1
d_call: -
clone_size: -
j_call: TRBJ1-1
cdr3_nt: TGCGCCAGCAGCTTCCGGGAGGAGCCTAGCACTGAAGCTTTCTTT
cdr3_aa: CASSFREEPSTEAFF

v_call: TRBV6-1
d_call: -
clone_size: -
j_call: TRBJ2-7
cdr3_nt: TGTGCCAGTGGCCTCTCCTACGAGCAGTACTTC
cdr3_aa: CASGLSYEQYF

v_call: TRBV23-1
d_call: TRBD1
clone_size: -
j_call: TRBJ1-4
cdr3_nt: TGCGCCAGCAGTCACGGGACAGGGGGCCCTAATGAAAAACTGTTTTTT
cdr3_aa: CASSHGTGGPNEKLFF

v_call: TRBV6-1
d_call: -
clone_size: -
j_call: TRBJ2-5
cdr3_nt: TGTGCCAGCAGTGTCAGGGGAATCCAAGAGACCCAGTACTTC
cdr3_aa: CASSVRGIQETQYF

v_call: TRBV6-5
d_call: TRBD1
clone_size: -
j_call: TRBJ2-7
cdr3_nt: TGTGCCAGCAGTCTACCGGGACAGTTCTACGAGCAGTACTTC
cdr3_aa: CASSLPGQFYEQYF

v_call: TRBV19
d_call: -
clone_size: -
j_call: TRBJ2-7
cdr3_nt: TGTGCCAGTAGTATAGTAGTCAGCTCATCGGGCGACGAGCAGTACTTC
cdr3_aa: CASSIVVSSSGDEQYF

v_call: TRBV14
d_call: -
clone_size: once
j_call: TRBJ2-7
cdr3_nt: TGTGCCAGCAGCCAAGATCGTACCGAGCAGTACTTC
cdr3_aa: CASSQDRTEQYF

v_call: TRBV6-1
d_call: TRBD1
clone_size: few
j_call: TRBJ1-2
cdr3_nt: TGTGCCAGCAAAACAGGGGGCATAGACTATGGCTACACCTTC
cdr3_aa: CASKTGGIDYGYTF

v_call: TRBV5-1
d_call: TRBD2
clone_size: few
j_call: TRBJ2-1
cdr3_nt: TGCGCCAGCAGCTTGGGGACTAGACCCAATGAGCAGTTCTTC
cdr3_aa: CASSLGTRPNEQFF

v_call: TRBV28
d_call: -
clone_size: -
j_call: TRBJ1-1
cdr3_nt: TGTGCCAGCAGTTTTTCGCGATCGGGGGGGGTGACTGAAGCTTTCTTT
cdr3_aa: CASSFSRSGGVTEAFF

v_call: TRBV4-1
d_call: -
clone_size: -
j_call: TRBJ1-4
cdr3_nt: TGCGCCAGCAGCCAAGAGGGGCCGGCGGACTCAAATGAAAAACTGTTTTTT
cdr3_aa: CASSQEGPADSNEKLFF

v_call: TRBV11-2
d_call: -
clone_size: -
j_call: TRBJ2-3
cdr3_nt: TGTGCCAGCAGCTCACCGTACACAGATACGCAGTATTTT
cdr3_aa: CASSSPYTDTQYF

v_call: TRBV5-1
d_call: TRBD1
clone_size: -
j_call: TRBJ2-7
cdr3_nt: TGCGCCAGCAGCGAAACAGGGGGCGACGAGCAGTACTTC
cdr3_aa: CASSETGGDEQYF

v_call: TRBV4-2
d_call: TRBD1
clone_size: few
j_call: TRBJ2-7
cdr3_nt: TGTGCCAGCAGCCACCGCGGGACAGGGTACGAGCAGTACTTC
cdr3_aa: CASSHRGTGYEQYF

v_call: TRBV4-1
d_call: -
clone_size: few
j_call: TRBJ2-1
cdr3_nt: TGCGCCAGCAGCCAACCAGTTTACTACAATGAGCAGTTCTTC
cdr3_aa: CASSQPVYYNEQFF

v_call: TRBV19
d_call: -
clone_size: -
j_call: TRBJ2-1
cdr3_nt: TGTGCCAGTAGTATGTCAGGGGTAAATGAGCAGTTCTTC
cdr3_aa: CASSMSGVNEQFF